The rows below give T cell receptor beta chains drawn from one sample of a study of CD8+ T cells in alopecia areata. Data came from immunoSEQ multiplex PCR; TCRdb stores just in-frame clones and leaves some out. The table includes tens of thousands of clones, approximately 30% detected once. The material was CD8+ T cells sorted from blood, obtained at week 4, from a patient treated with tofacitinib. Receptor source: a human donor with alopecia areata. CDR3s include the opening cysteine and the closing phenylalanine or tryptophan. The D gene is left open where the match is weak. Where a row states a size, it is once, few, many or the class of an expanded clone; other rows omit it.

clone_size: -; v_call: TRBV4-2; j_call: TRBJ1-1; d_call: -; cdr3_nt: TGTGCCAGCAGCCAAGGGACAGTCTCTTTCTTT; cdr3_aa: CASSQGTVSFF
clone_size: -; v_call: TRBV29-1; j_call: TRBJ2-1; d_call: -; cdr3_nt: TGCAGCGTTGAGCCCCCTAGTGACAGGAGGAATGAGCAGTTCTTC; cdr3_aa: CSVEPPSDRRNEQFF
clone_size: -; v_call: TRBV29-1; j_call: TRBJ2-7; d_call: TRBD1; cdr3_nt: TGCAGCGTGAGGAACCGGGACAGGGGCTACGAGCAGTACTTC; cdr3_aa: CSVRNRDRGYEQYF
clone_size: -; v_call: TRBV23-1; j_call: TRBJ2-1; d_call: -; cdr3_nt: TGCGCCAGCAGTCAATCCAGCGGGTCCTACAATGAGCAGTTCTTC; cdr3_aa: CASSQSSGSYNEQFF
clone_size: few; v_call: TRBV29-1; j_call: TRBJ2-1; d_call: TRBD2; cdr3_nt: TGCAGCGTTCCGGGGGCGGGAGGGCCCTCTCCGGGGGATGAGCAGTTCTTC; cdr3_aa: CSVPGAGGPSPGDEQFF
clone_size: -; v_call: TRBV7-9; j_call: TRBJ2-7; d_call: -; cdr3_nt: TGTGCCAGCGAAGGGATATTTCTTGAGCAGTACTTC; cdr3_aa: CASEGIFLEQYF
clone_size: few; v_call: TRBV13; j_call: TRBJ2-7; d_call: TRBD1; cdr3_nt: TGTGCCAGCAGTCCGCCCCGGACAGGGCCTTACGAGCAGTACTTC; cdr3_aa: CASSPPRTGPYEQYF
clone_size: -; v_call: TRBV30; j_call: TRBJ1-1; d_call: TRBD1; cdr3_nt: TGTGCCTGGGACAGGGGGACTGAAGCTTTCTTT; cdr3_aa: CAWDRGTEAFF
clone_size: -; v_call: TRBV29-1; j_call: TRBJ2-1; d_call: -; cdr3_nt: TGCAGCGTCACTTTCGGTGAGCAGTTCTTC; cdr3_aa: CSVTFGEQFF
clone_size: -; v_call: TRBV28; j_call: TRBJ2-2; d_call: TRBD2; cdr3_nt: TGTGCCAGCAGTGTGTTGGCGGGGGGAAACACCGGGGAGCTGTTTTTT; cdr3_aa: CASSVLAGGNTGELFF
clone_size: -; v_call: TRBV9; j_call: TRBJ2-5; d_call: -; cdr3_nt: TGTGCCAGCAGTGCTGGACAACAACAAGAGACCCAGTACTTC; cdr3_aa: CASSAGQQQETQYF
clone_size: -; v_call: TRBV5-6; j_call: TRBJ2-2; d_call: -; cdr3_nt: TGTGCCAGCAGCGCTTATTACAGGGAGACCGGGGAGCTGTTTTTT; cdr3_aa: CASSAYYRETGELFF
clone_size: -; v_call: TRBV27; j_call: TRBJ2-7; d_call: -; cdr3_nt: TGTGCCAGCAGCCTTTTACGAGCGGAGGCGACTAACGAGCAGTACTTC; cdr3_aa: CASSLLRAEATNEQYF
clone_size: -; v_call: TRBV29-1; j_call: TRBJ2-7; d_call: -; cdr3_nt: TGCAGCGTTGAGGGGGAGGTTTCCTACGAGCAGTACTTC; cdr3_aa: CSVEGEVSYEQYF
clone_size: -; v_call: TRBV9; j_call: TRBJ2-7; d_call: -; cdr3_nt: TGTGCCAGCAGCGTAGGGTATGGAAACGAGCAGTACTTC; cdr3_aa: CASSVGYGNEQYF
clone_size: -; v_call: TRBV6-5; j_call: TRBJ2-7; d_call: -; cdr3_nt: TGTGCCAGCAGTTTCCGAAGCTCCTTCGAGCAGTACTTC; cdr3_aa: CASSFRSSFEQYF